A single T cell receptor beta chain is shown here with its context. Germline-derived CDR1 and CDR2 are SGHRS and YFSETQ. V was shortened by 8 bases and J by 3 bases, with 15 bases between the two germline ends. The CDR3 totals 14 residues. The data derive from a study of blood T cell repertoires in COVID-19. The overall study: Sites in the United States, Italy and Spain provided acute and convalescent COVID-19 samples.

Up to 2 weeks before entering the study, exposed participants had met a COVID-19 case. Here immunoSEQ multiplex PCR was the method, and the copy in TCRdb shows in-frame clones only, minus some. The table has 200,000 to 250,000 clones, around nine tenths seen once. The chain links TRBV5-1 to TRBJ2-1; D may be TRBD2 (5 bases). The receptor comes from a woman aged 25 to 39 who had been exposed to COVID-19. Material: PBMCs or T cells enriched from blood (not recorded which). Here the CDR3 reads CASFSGLHYNEQFF. CDR3 DNA: TGCGCCAGTTTTTCAGGACTCCACTACAATGAGCAGTTCTTC.